The sample holds one count of the clone carrying this T cell receptor beta chain. The data originate from a study of blood T cell repertoires in COVID-19. Across the study: Donors in the United States, Italy and Spain gave samples during acute or convalescent COVID-19. PBMCs, B-cell-depleted T cells, or T cells were the source of the cDNA or gDNA that made up the material.

Per the authors' pipeline: It was from reference gene primer amplification that nucleated cell counts were estimated. TCRdb's copy holds only in-frame clones and misses some; the assay was immunoSEQ multiplex PCR. That table is the source of V, J and clone size, and D and trimming were worked out from the DNA. The sample has 45,000 to 50,000 clones; approximately 89% are singletons. The CDR3 sequence is 14 residues long. The V gene's germline CDR1 is SGHTA and CDR2 FQGNSA. Deletions cut 5 bases from V and 5 bases from J, with 15 bases between. The receptor comes from a man aged 50 or older with acute or convalescent COVID-19. The specimen was peripheral blood. The chain has TRBV7-2 and TRBJ1-1; tentatively, D is TRBD1 (5 bases). CDR3 DNA: TGTGCCAGCAGCCCACGGGGGGAGGGAACTGAAGCTTTCTTT. This encodes CASSPRGEGTEAFF.